This T cell receptor (beta chain) was recorded in a study of CD8+CD57+ T cells in acquired aplastic anemia. V lost 4 bases and J lost 7, with 11 bases in between. The CDR3 has 13 amino acids. Germline loops: CDR1 MNHNS, CDR2 SASEGT. The template for TCR beta VDJ and CDR3 sequence profiling was genomic DNA. TCRdb re-derived calls from the reads in MiXCR, one entry per CDR3 protein. The sample has approximately 130,000 distinct CDR3 sequences, around 41% seen once. This clonotype was detected a few times. This TCR derives from a human donor in good health, serving as a control. The chain couples TRBV6-1 to TRBJ1-5, with D tentatively TRBD1 (6 bases). Sample: sorted CD4+, CD8+, or CD8+CD57+ T cells (not recorded which) from PBMCs. In DNA form, the CDR3 reads TGTGCCAGCAGTGGACTACAGGGCCAGCCCCAGCATTTT. This gives the protein CASSGLQGQPQHF.